These 20 T cell receptor beta chains originate from one sample sequenced in a study of blood T cell repertoires in COVID-19. Clones were read by immunoSEQ multiplex PCR, and TCRdb kept only the in-frame ones, dropping some. The sample lists roughly 130,000 clones, 88% occurring once. Specimen: peripheral blood. These receptor sequences come from a human donor with COVID-19, enrolled during active disease. The donor label of this sample is uncertain.

This chain uses TRBV7-9 with TRBJ1-1; TRBD1 agrees at 9 bases. J lost 10 bases, V lost 3 bases, and 6 bases had no gene match. The CDR3 has 13 residues. Germline loops: CDR1 SEHNR, CDR2 FQNEAQ (reference sequence). CDR3: CASSFSGQGIAFF. The CDR3, as DNA: TGTGCCAGCAGCTTTTCGGGACAGGGTATAGCTTTCTTT.

The chain carries TRBV5-1 and TRBJ2-7, with 8 bases identical to TRBD1. The length of the CDR3 is 14 residues. V lost 6 bases and J lost 3; bases outside the gene matches: 8. Germline V gene data show CDR1 as SGHRS and CDR2 as YFSETQ. CDR3 amino acids: CASTHGQGVYEQYF. The CDR3 DNA sequence: TGCGCCAGCACCCACGGACAGGGCGTCTACGAGCAGTACTTC. The whole variable domain, filled in from reference TRBV5-1 and TRBJ2-7, reads KAGVTQTPRYLIKTRGQQVTLSCSPISGHRSVSWYQQTPGQGLQFLFEYFSETQRNKGNFPGRFSGRQFSNSRSEMNVSTLELGDSALYLCASTHGQGVYEQYFGPGTRLTVT.

This rearrangement joins TRBV4-2 to TRBJ1-5; a possible D gene is TRBD1 (5 bases). The CDR3 is 14 amino acids. CDR1 and CDR2 from the germline V gene are LGHNA and YNFKEQ. The ends were cut back, 3 bases at V and 3 bases at J, with 9 bases in the middle. The CDR3 DNA follows: TGTGCCAGCAGCCAGGGGGGAGCCAATCAGCCCCAGCATTTT. This gives the protein CASSQGGANQPQHF.

The chain couples TRBV29-1 to TRBJ1-4; no reliable D call. V shed 1 base and J shed 4 bases, with 7 bases lying between them. The CDR3 runs to 13 residues. Germline loops: CDR1 SQVTM, CDR2 ANQGSEA. In nucleotides, the CDR3 is TGCAGCGTTGAAGCAGAAAGTAATGAAAAACTGTTTTTT. Its protein is CSVEAESNEKLFF.

The chain joins TRBV25-1 to TRBJ2-4; 8 bases line up with TRBD1. In germline, CDR1 is MGHDK, CDR2 SYGVNS. Losses at the gene ends were 2 bases for V and 0 bases for J; bases not matched to a gene: 3. The CDR3 has 16 residues. The CDR3 sequence is CASSERGTGAKNIQYF. CDR3 sequence (DNA): TGTGCCAGCAGTGAACGTGGGACAGGAGCCAAAAACATTCAGTACTTC. Full variable domain (missing parts from reference TRBV25-1 and TRBJ2-4): EADIYQTPRYLVIGTGKKITLECSQTMGHDKMYWYQQDPGMELHLIHYSYGVNSTEKGDLSSESTVSRIRTEHFPLTLESARPSHTSQYLCASSERGTGAKNIQYFGAGTRLSVL.

The chain uses TRBV7-2 and TRBJ2-5; 9 bases align to TRBD1. The trim removed 1 base at V and 5 bases at J, leaving 8 bases unmatched. This CDR3 spans 16 amino acids. From germline, CDR1 is SGHTA and CDR2 FQGNSA. CDR3 residues: CASSLVITGGVETQYF. The CDR3 DNA reads as TGTGCCAGCAGCTTAGTTATAACAGGGGGCGTGGAGACCCAGTACTTC.

The V call is TRBV19, the J call TRBJ2-7; 8 bases match TRBD2. The CDR3 runs 12 residues. Per germline, CDR1 LNHDA and CDR2 SQIVND (reference sequence). The trim removed 5 bases at V and 9 bases at J, leaving 6 bases unmatched. CDR3 nucleotide sequence: TGTGCCAGTAGTGCTGGACTAGCCACGCAGTACTTC. Its translation: CASSAGLATQYF.

The chain employs TRBV6-5 and TRBJ2-2, with TRBD1 matching over 8 bases. J gave up 5 bases and V 8 bases, and 1 base lay outside the gene matches. The CDR3 is made up of 12 amino acids. Looked up from germline, CDR1 is MNHEY and CDR2 is SVGAGI. The CDR3: CASGQGTGELFF. Written as DNA, the CDR3 is TGTGCCAGCGGACAGGGTACCGGGGAGCTGTTTTTT.

The chain carries TRBV19 and TRBJ1-2, with 7 nucleotides matching TRBD1. Germline V CDR1 and CDR2: LNHDA, SQIVND (reference sequence). V gave up 5 bases and J gave up 4 bases; unmatched junction bases: 10. The CDR3 covers 15 residues. The CDR3 spells CASSDWDSGSYGYTF. CDR3 nucleotides: TGTGCCAGTAGTGATTGGGACAGCGGGTCCTATGGCTACACCTTC.

V is TRBV2 and J is TRBJ1-4; TRBD1 might be the D (5 bases). V shed 2 bases and J shed 5 bases, with 12 bases lying between them. Germline V gene lookup returns CDR1 SNHLY and CDR2 FYNNEI. The CDR3 spans 15 residues. CDR3 sequence reads: CASSEWGDMNEKLFF. Written as DNA, the CDR3 is TGTGCCAGCAGTGAATGGGGGGATATGAATGAAAAACTGTTTTTT.

This chain joins TRBV19 and TRBJ1-5, with D unresolved. The CDR3 totals 14 residues. Germline values: CDR1 LNHDA, CDR2 SQIVND (reference sequence). Trimming took 3 bases from V and 3 from J, leaving 9 bases between them. The CDR3 loop reads CASSIPGTNQPQHF. The CDR3, as DNA: TGTGCCAGTAGTATCCCGGGTACCAATCAGCCCCAGCATTTT.

The J gene is TRBJ1-2, the V gene TRBV4-1; unclear D gene. There are 15 residues in the CDR3. Trimming removed 2 bases from V and 2 bases from J, with 12 bases in between. The V gene's germline CDR1 is MGHRA and CDR2 YSYEKL. CDR3 sequence (DNA): TGCGCCAGCAGCCAACTACCGCGAGGAAACTATGGCTACACCTTC. Amino acid sequence: CASSQLPRGNYGYTF.

The chain recombines TRBV5-1 with TRBJ2-6; 7 bases match TRBD1. The CDR3 spans 18 residues. Germline loops: CDR1 SGHRS, CDR2 YFSETQ. The ends lost 2 bases at V and 0 bases at J; junction bases unmatched: 8. DNA of the CDR3: TGCGCCAGCAGCTTTGCGTCGGGACAGAACTCTGGGGCCAACGTCCTGACTTTC. Protein: CASSFASGQNSGANVLTF.

Only one count was recorded for this clone. The genes are TRBV2 and TRBJ1-1, with TRBD1 identical over 8 bases. CDR1 and CDR2 from the germline V gene are SNHLY and FYNNEI. J lost 5 bases, V lost 3 bases, and 5 bases had no gene match. The CDR3 has 14 residues. CDR3 region: CASSDRTGRTEAFF. CDR3 bases: TGTGCCAGCAGTGACAGGACAGGGAGGACTGAAGCTTTCTTT.

This chain connects TRBV7-9 to TRBJ1-2, with 7 bases lining up with TRBD1. CDR1 is SEHNR, CDR2 FQNEAQ, per germline (reference sequence). The V gene end was trimmed by 0 bases and the J gene end by 3 bases; junction bases not matched to a gene: 10. CDR3 length: 17 residues. CDR3 sequence (DNA): TGTGCCAGCAGCTTAGCCAAAACGACAGGGAGATACTATGGCTACACCTTC. Translation gives CASSLAKTTGRYYGYTF.

This clone was seen only once. The V call is TRBV7-9, the J call TRBJ2-6; maybe TRBD1 (6 bases). Germline assignment: CDR1 SEHNR and CDR2 FQNEAQ (reference sequence). V shed 5 bases and J shed 2 bases, with 10 bases lying between them. The CDR3 sequence is 15 residues long. The CDR3 reads CASSVGAPGANVLTF. The CDR3 DNA reads as TGTGCCAGCAGCGTGGGGGCGCCTGGGGCCAACGTCCTGACTTTC.

The chain employs TRBV5-1 and TRBJ2-2; 8 bases are shared with TRBD1. CDR3 length: 16 amino acids. Trimming took 3 bases from V and 3 from J; bases not matched to a gene: 7. CDR1 and CDR2 from the germline V gene are SGHRS and YFSETQ. The CDR3 loop is CASSYQGAEDTGELFF. In DNA form, the CDR3 reads TGCGCCAGCAGCTATCAGGGGGCAGAGGACACCGGGGAGCTGTTTTTT.

CDR3 DNA: TGTGCCAGCAGCTGGGGACTTGTTCTGCCCGGGGAGCTGTTTTTT. This sequence encodes CASSWGLVLPGELFF. The chain employs TRBV13 and TRBJ2-2; D is possibly TRBD2 (6 bases). CDR1 is PRHDT and CDR2 is FYEKMQ in the germline V gene (reference sequence). The length of the CDR3 is 15 residues. Trimming removed 4 bases from V and 6 bases from J, with 15 bases in between.

This clone was seen once. This chain links TRBV11-2 with TRBJ1-1; D ambiguous. The CDR3 has 13 residues. CDR1 is SGHAT and CDR2 is FQNNGV in the germline V gene. Trimming took off 5 bases at V and 8 bases at J, with 15 bases between the two ends. This CDR3 reads CASSASPGFEAFF. The DNA of the CDR3 is TGTGCCAGCAGCGCTTCCCCGGGATTCGAAGCTTTCTTT.

The rearrangement uses TRBV27 and TRBJ1-4; D gene unclear. CDR3 size: 15 residues. Germline assignment: CDR1 MNHEY and CDR2 SMNVEV (reference sequence). V was shortened by 6 bases and J by 7 bases, with 18 bases between the two germline ends. CDR3 in amino acids: CASRGRAMNFEKLFF. The CDR3 DNA follows: TGTGCCAGCAGAGGGCGGGCGATGAACTTTGAAAAACTGTTTTTT.